The clone carrying this T cell receptor (beta chain) was observed a few times. This sample was taken from a study of cytotoxic CD8 clonotypes in ibrutinib-treated CLL. TCRdb's copy holds only in-frame clones and misses some; the assay was immunoSEQ multiplex PCR. The sample holds over 100,000 clones, under 70% seen once. The germline gives CDR1 LNHDA, CDR2 SQIVND (reference sequence). J lost 8 bases, V lost 3 bases, and 12 bases had no gene match. The CDR3 has 15 residues. The sequenced sample was PBMCs, obtained after 24 months of ibrutinib treatment. The receptor was isolated from a human donor with chronic lymphocytic leukemia. This sequence joins TRBV19 and TRBJ1-2, with 7 bases fitting TRBD1. The CDR3 spells CASSIESQGSSGYTF. For the CDR3, the DNA is TGTGCCAGTAGTATCGAATCACAGGGGAGCTCGGGCTACACCTTC. Based on the CDR3 plus reference TRBV19 and TRBJ1-2, the full variable domain is DGGITQSPKYLFRKEGQNVTLSCEQNLNHDAMYWYRQDPGQGLRLIYYSQIVNDFQKGDIAEGYSVSREKKESFPLTVTSAQKNPTAFYLCASSIESQGSSGYTFGSGTRLTVV.